Below, 22 T cell receptor beta chains from the same sample are listed, as sequenced in a study of identical twins. From the 5' RACE reads, TCRdb called clonotypes with MiXCR, one entry per CDR3 protein. This sample has some 500,000 distinct CDR3 sequences, with approximately 15% found just once. A further study also used this sample, focusing on yellow fever vaccine responses in identical twins.

The material sequenced was CD4+ T cells sorted from blood. The receptors here all came from a young woman in good health.

Many counts were recorded for this clonotype. The V call is TRBV5-1, the J call TRBJ2-2; 8 bases fit TRBD2. The V segment lost 2 bases and the J segment 1 base; nucleotides outside the gene matches: 4. The germline CDR1 and CDR2 sequences are SGHRS and YFSETQ. The CDR3 is 16 amino acids. In DNA form, the CDR3 reads TGCGCCAGCAGCTTCCTTACTAGCGGGAACACCGGGGAGCTGTTTTTT. Protein: CASSFLTSGNTGELFF.

The genes are TRBV7-2 and TRBJ2-5; D gene unclear. With 1 base removed from V and 1 base from J, the gap between germline ends came to 4 bases. The length of the CDR3 is 13 residues. The germline CDR1 and CDR2 sequences are SGHTA and FQGNSA. The CDR3 loop reads CASSLVPQETQYF. The CDR3 DNA follows: TGTGCCAGCAGCTTAGTCCCCCAAGAGACCCAGTACTTC.

The V and J genes are TRBV19 and TRBJ1-5; D is unclear. Trimming shortened V by 1 base and J by 4 bases, and 8 bases separated the two germline ends. The CDR3 is 14 residues long. Germline assignment: CDR1 LNHDA and CDR2 SQIVND (reference sequence). The CDR3 sequence is CASSIGWQNQPQHF. Here the CDR3 DNA reads TGTGCCAGTAGTATAGGTTGGCAGAATCAGCCCCAGCATTTT.

V and J are TRBV20-1 and TRBJ2-7; D not resolved. The CDR3 is 14 amino acids. Per the germline V gene, CDR1 is DFQATT and CDR2 is SNEGSKA (reference sequence). Trimming shortened V by 2 bases and J by 3 bases, and 14 bases separated the two germline ends. The CDR3 reads CSARMTTPIYEQYF. The CDR3 DNA is TGCAGTGCTAGAATGACCACCCCTATCTACGAGCAGTACTTC.

The chain employs TRBV29-1 and TRBJ2-5; D not resolved. Germline V gene data show CDR1 as SQVTM and CDR2 as ANQGSEA. V gave up 3 bases and J gave up 2 bases, with 7 bases separating them. CDR3 length: 12 residues. CDR3 loop: CSVDLPQETQYF. As DNA, the CDR3 is TGCAGCGTTGATCTGCCTCAAGAGACCCAGTACTTC.

This clonotype was counted a few times. The chain couples TRBV7-6 to TRBJ2-2; possibly TRBD2 for D (6 bases). Per the germline V gene, CDR1 is SGHVS and CDR2 is FNYEAQ. V was pared by 0 bases and J by 1 base, with 12 bases between. The CDR3 extends over 17 amino acids. The CDR3 spells CASSLAEGTRNTGELFF. As DNA, the CDR3 is TGTGCCAGCAGCTTAGCGGAGGGGACGAGGAACACCGGGGAGCTGTTTTTT.

This clonotype was counted a few times. This chain links TRBV7-9 with TRBJ2-1; TRBD1 matches at 7 bases. J was trimmed by 5 bases and V by 5 bases; bases with no gene match: 12. The CDR3 length is 16 residues. Germline V lookup: CDR1 SEHNR, CDR2 FQNEAQ (reference sequence). The CDR3 DNA reads as TGTGCCAGCAGCCTTGGGACAGCAGCAGGGGACAATGAGCAGTTCTTC. This sequence encodes CASSLGTAAGDNEQFF.

This sequence joins TRBV7-9 and TRBJ2-1; D is ambiguous. The CDR3 runs 16 residues. V gave up 7 bases and J gave up 0 bases, with 16 bases separating them. Germline loops: CDR1 SEHNR, CDR2 FQNEAQ (reference sequence). In nucleotides, the CDR3 is TGTGCCAGCACCACCTTGCGGCCGAGCTCCTACAATGAGCAGTTCTTC. It is translated as CASTTLRPSSYNEQFF.

This clonotype has just a few counts. This sequence joins TRBV6-1 and TRBJ1-5, with D unresolved. The CDR3 consists of 15 residues. Per germline, CDR1 MNHNS and CDR2 SASEGT. Between the trimmed V and J ends, which lost 6 bases and 0 bases, there was a span of 12 bases. CDR3 sequence reads: CASRRAGNSNQPQHF. DNA for the CDR3: TGTGCCAGCAGAAGAGCTGGGAATAGCAATCAGCCCCAGCATTTT.

The chain has TRBV30 and TRBJ2-3; D unresolved. Germline lookup yields CDR1 GTSNPN and CDR2 SVGIG (reference sequence). The V and J ends lost 5 bases and 5 bases respectively, with 8 bases between them. The CDR3 contains 11 residues. The CDR3 spells CAWFAEDTQYF. The CDR3 DNA reads TGTGCCTGGTTTGCGGAAGATACGCAGTATTTT.

The chain links TRBV18 to TRBJ2-1; D is uncertain. CDR1 and CDR2 from the germline V gene are KGHSH and LQKENI. This CDR3 has 15 residues. V lost 0 bases, J lost 8 bases, and 14 bases lay in between. The CDR3 sequence is CASSPPSSSSDEQFF. In nucleotides, the CDR3 is TGTGCCAGCTCACCACCTTCGTCTTCGAGTGATGAGCAGTTCTTC.

This clonotype turned up a few times. This chain uses TRBV21-1 with TRBJ1-6. TRBV21-1 is given as a pseudogene. The CDR3 runs to 12 residues. In nucleotides, the CDR3 is TGTGCCAGCAGCAAAGACGGCCGGCCCCTCCACTTT. Translation: CASSKDGRPLHF.

V usage is TRBV6-5 and J usage is TRBJ2-4; the D gene is possibly TRBD1 (7 bases). Germline loops: CDR1 MNHEY, CDR2 SVGAGI. The ends were cut back, 0 bases at V and 1 base at J, with 13 bases in the middle. The CDR3 extends over 17 amino acids. CDR3: CASSYSTQGGAKNIQYF. DNA of the CDR3: TGTGCCAGCAGTTACTCGACCCAGGGGGGCGCCAAAAACATTCAGTACTTC.

This chain links TRBV12-5 with TRBJ2-2; TRBD2 might be the D (6 bases). There are 14 residues in the CDR3. CDR1 and CDR2 from the germline V gene are LGHNT and FRNRAP. Deletions cut 6 bases from V and 6 bases from J, with 14 bases between. CDR3 region: CASGQGGRAGELFF. CDR3 coding DNA: TGTGCTAGTGGCCAGGGAGGACGGGCCGGGGAGCTGTTTTTT.

This clonotype came up a few times. CDR3 protein: CASSLAGTEYGYTF. Written as DNA, the CDR3 is TGTGCCAGCAGCTTAGCGGGGACAGAGTATGGCTACACCTTC. V gene TRBV7-2 combines with J gene TRBJ1-2, with 7 bases identical to TRBD1. CDR1 is SGHTA, CDR2 FQGNSA, per germline. CDR3 size: 14 residues. The J segment lost 5 bases and the V segment lost 0 bases, leaving 3 bases of the junction unmatched.

This clonotype was counted only a few times. The genes are TRBV20-1 and TRBJ2-1; 10 bases are shared with TRBD2. The CDR3 contains 16 residues. Germline V lookup: CDR1 DFQATT, CDR2 SNEGSKA (reference sequence). V lost 1 base, J lost 4 bases, and 7 bases stayed unmatched. The CDR3 region is CSARVLSGGGYNEQFF. DNA of the CDR3: TGCAGTGCTAGAGTACTGAGCGGGGGGGGGTACAATGAGCAGTTCTTC.

This chain links TRBV7-6 with TRBJ2-1; TRBD2 agrees at 12 bases. The CDR3 is 17 residues long. Looked up from germline, CDR1 is SGHVS and CDR2 is FNYEAQ. The trim removed 4 bases at V and 7 bases at J, leaving 11 bases unmatched. The CDR3, as DNA: TGTGCCAGCAGCTCCCTAGCGGGGGGGGTTCTCTGGAATGAGCAGTTCTTC. This codes for CASSSLAGGVLWNEQFF.

J is TRBJ2-7 and V is TRBV20-1, with D maybe TRBD2 (5 bases). The CDR3 has 15 amino acids. The germline CDR1 and CDR2 sequences are DFQATT and SNEGSKA (reference sequence). Trimming cost V 0 bases and J 0 bases, with 12 bases left between them. CDR3 sequence reads: CSARDPGVSSYEQYF. CDR3 DNA: TGCAGTGCTAGAGACCCCGGGGTTAGCTCCTACGAGCAGTACTTC.

This clonotype was seen a few times. The V gene is TRBV29-1, the J gene TRBJ1-2, with D perhaps matching TRBD1 (6 bases). There are 12 residues in the CDR3. The V end lost 6 bases, the J end lost 4 bases, and 12 bases lay between the germline ends. Germline loops: CDR1 SQVTM, CDR2 ANQGSEA. The CDR3 sequence: CSVGDTGYGYTF. The DNA for the CDR3 is TGCAGCGTGGGGGACACCGGCTATGGCTACACCTTC.

The chain recombines TRBV10-3 with TRBJ2-3; D might be TRBD1 or TRBD2, each matching 6 bases. The CDR3 is 15 amino acids. The V gene lost 7 bases and the J gene lost 2 bases, with 16 bases spanning the gap. The germline CDR1 and CDR2 sequences are ENHRY and SYGVKD. The CDR3 is CAIKMGGVDTDTQYF. The CDR3 nucleotides are TGTGCCATCAAGATGGGGGGCGTGGACACAGATACGCAGTATTTT.

This clonotype was observed a few times. This rearrangement joins TRBV7-8 to TRBJ2-7, with 8 bases lining up with TRBD2. V lost 4 bases and J lost 11; bases outside the gene matches: 10. The CDR3 spans 13 residues. Germline-derived CDR1 and CDR2 are SGHVS and FQNEAQ. CDR3 in DNA: TGTGCCAGCAGCTCAGGCCGGGAGGGTGGAAAGTACTTC. As protein: CASSSGREGGKYF.

The J gene is TRBJ2-5, the V gene TRBV7-2; TRBD1 might be the D (6 bases). The CDR3 is 15 residues long. Germline assignment: CDR1 SGHTA and CDR2 FQGNSA. V was clipped by 5 bases and J by 3 bases, with 16 bases between them. CDR3 DNA sequence: TGTGCCAGCAGCCATACGCGGACAGCCGAAGAGACCCAGTACTTC. Translating it yields CASSHTRTAEETQYF. Combining the CDR3 with reference TRBV7-2 and TRBJ2-5 gives the whole variable domain GAGVSQSPSNKVTEKGKDVELRCDPISGHTALYWYRQSLGQGLEFLIYFQGNSAPDKSGLPSDRFSAERTGGSVSTLTIQRTQQEDSAVYLCASSHTRTAEETQYFGPGTRLLVL.